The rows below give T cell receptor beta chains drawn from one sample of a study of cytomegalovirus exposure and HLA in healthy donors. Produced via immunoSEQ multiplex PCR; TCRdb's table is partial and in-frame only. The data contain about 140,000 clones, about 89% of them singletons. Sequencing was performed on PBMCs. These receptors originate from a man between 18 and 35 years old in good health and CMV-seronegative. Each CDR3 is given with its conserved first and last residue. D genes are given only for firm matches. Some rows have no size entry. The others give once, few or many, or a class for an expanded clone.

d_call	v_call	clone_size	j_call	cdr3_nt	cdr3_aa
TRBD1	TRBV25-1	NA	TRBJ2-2	TGTGCCAGCAGTGAATTTGGACAGGGGTTTACCGGGGAGCTGTTTTTT	CASSEFGQGFTGELFF
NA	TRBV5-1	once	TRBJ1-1	TGCGCCAGCAGCTTAGAGACAGCGAACACTGAAGCTTTCTTT	CASSLETANTEAFF
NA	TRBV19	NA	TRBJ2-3	TGTGCCAGTAGTCCCCTTGGGGAGATCAGCACAGATACGCAGTATTTT	CASSPLGEISTDTQYF
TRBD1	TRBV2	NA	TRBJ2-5	TGTGCCAGCACCCCGGGACAGCGAAGGGGGGAGACCCAGTACTTC	CASTPGQRRGETQYF
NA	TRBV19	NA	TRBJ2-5	TGTGCCAGTAGTATTGGGACGGACAGTCAAGAGACCCAGTACTTC	CASSIGTDSQETQYF
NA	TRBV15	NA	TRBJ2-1	TGTGCCACCAGCAGAGATCTTGGGGCGAACTCCTACAATGAGCAGTTCTTC	CATSRDLGANSYNEQFF
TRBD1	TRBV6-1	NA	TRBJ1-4	TGTGCCAGCAGTGATGGACAGGGGGCAGCAACTAATGAAAAACTGTTTTTT	CASSDGQGAATNEKLFF
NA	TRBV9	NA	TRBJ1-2	TGTGCCAGCAGCCGAGTAAATAACTATGGCTACACCTTC	CASSRVNNYGYTF
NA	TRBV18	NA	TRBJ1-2	TGTGCCAGCTCAGAGACGGACACCCTCAACTATGGCTACACCTTC	CASSETDTLNYGYTF
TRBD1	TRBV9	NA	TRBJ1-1	TGTGCCAGCAGCGCTGGACAGGGTGGGAACACTGAAGCTTTCTTT	CASSAGQGGNTEAFF
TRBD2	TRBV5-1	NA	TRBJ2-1	TGCGCCAGCAGCTTGGCCCTAGCGGGAGGGGCGGATGAGCAGTTCTTC	CASSLALAGGADEQFF
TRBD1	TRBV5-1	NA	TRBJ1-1	TGCGCCAGCAGTGTGGACAGGACGTTCGGACCCACTGAAGCTTTCTTT	CASSVDRTFGPTEAFF
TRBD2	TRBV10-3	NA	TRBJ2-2	TGTGCCATCAGTGGACTAGCGGGTAGCACCGGGGAGCTGTTTTTT	CAISGLAGSTGELFF
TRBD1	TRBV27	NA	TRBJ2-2	TGTGCCAGCAAGGGACAGGGGGCCGGGGAGCTGTTTTTT	CASKGQGAGELFF
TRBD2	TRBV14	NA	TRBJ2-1	TGTGCCAGCAGTGGGCTAGCGGCTAGCTCCTACAATGAGCAGTTCTTC	CASSGLAASSYNEQFF
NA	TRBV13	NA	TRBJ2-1	TGTGCCAGCAGCTTCAGGGCAAATGAGCAGTTCTTC	CASSFRANEQFF
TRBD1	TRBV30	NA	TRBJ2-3	TGTGCCTGGAGTGTGGACAGGCACACAGATACGCAGTATTTT	CAWSVDRHTDTQYF
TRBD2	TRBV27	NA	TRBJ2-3	TGTGCCAGCAGTCCCCGCCCTAGCGGGGGGCACACAGATACGCAGTATTTT	CASSPRPSGGHTDTQYF
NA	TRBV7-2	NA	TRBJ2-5	TGTGCCAGCAGCTCACCCCGTCTCAGTCAAGAGACCCAGTACTTC	CASSSPRLSQETQYF
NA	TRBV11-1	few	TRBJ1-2	TGTGCCAGCAGCTACAGGAGTAACTATGGCTACACCTTC	CASSYRSNYGYTF
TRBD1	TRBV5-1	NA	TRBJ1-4	TGCGCCAGCAGCCGGACAGGGGCGCATGAAAAACTGTTTTTT	CASSRTGAHEKLFF
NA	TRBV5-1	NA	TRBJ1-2	TGCGCCAGCAGCTTTACAGGGCCGGTCTATGGCTACACCTTC	CASSFTGPVYGYTF
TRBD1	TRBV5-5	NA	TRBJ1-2	TGTGCCAGCAGCTTAAGGACAGGGAACTATGGCTACACCTTC	CASSLRTGNYGYTF
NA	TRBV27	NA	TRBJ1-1	TGTGCCAGCAGTTTAGTCAGGTGGGACACTGAAGCTTTCTTT	CASSLVRWDTEAFF
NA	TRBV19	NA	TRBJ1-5	TGTGCCAGTAGTATCCCCAGACACACTAATCAGCCCCAGCATTTT	CASSIPRHTNQPQHF
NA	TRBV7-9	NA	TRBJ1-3	TGTGCCAGCAGCTTTGGGGGGACCGACGGAAACACCATATATTTT	CASSFGGTDGNTIYF
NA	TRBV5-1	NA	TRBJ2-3	TGCGCCAGCAGCTTCCAACAGAGCACAGATACGCAGTATTTT	CASSFQQSTDTQYF
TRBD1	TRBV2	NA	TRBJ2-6	TGTGCCAGCAGTGAATTTGGGCAGGGGGCCGGGGCCAACGTCCTGACTTTC	CASSEFGQGAGANVLTF
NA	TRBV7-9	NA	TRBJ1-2	TGTGCCAGCAGCTCCTCCGGGGTTGTCCACACCTTC	CASSSSGVVHTF
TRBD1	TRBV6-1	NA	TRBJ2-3	TGTGCCAGCAGTGAAAGGTCAGGGGGTGGCACAGATACGCAGTATTTT	CASSERSGGGTDTQYF
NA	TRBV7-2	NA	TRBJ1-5	TGTGCCAGCAGCTTAGCGAGGGCCCATGGTGGACCCCAGCATTTT	CASSLARAHGGPQHF
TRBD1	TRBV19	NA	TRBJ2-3	TGTGCCAGTAGTTCCGGGGGACAGGGCCCAGATACGCAGTATTTT	CASSSGGQGPDTQYF
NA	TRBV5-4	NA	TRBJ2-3	TGTGCCAGCAGCTTGGCCGGTTTGGACAGATCAGATACGCAGTATTTT	CASSLAGLDRSDTQYF
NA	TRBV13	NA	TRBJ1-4	TGTGCCAGCAGGGGGCTAGCTAATGAAAAACTGTTTTTT	CASRGLANEKLFF
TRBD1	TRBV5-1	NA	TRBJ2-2	TGCGCCAGCCTCCGGGACAGAAACACCGGGGAGCTGTTTTTT	CASLRDRNTGELFF
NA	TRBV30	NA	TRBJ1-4	TGTGCCTGGAGTTTTGGCAGGGGTAGGGAAAAACTGTTTTTT	CAWSFGRGREKLFF
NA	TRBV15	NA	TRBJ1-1	TGTGCCACCAGCAGAGATGGTAACAGAAGAAAGATAAACACTGAAGCTTTCTTT	CATSRDGNRRKINTEAFF
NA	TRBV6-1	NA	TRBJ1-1	TGTGCCAGTACTAGGGGGGGAAACACTGAAGCTTTCTTT	CASTRGGNTEAFF
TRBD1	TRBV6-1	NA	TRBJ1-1	TGTGCCAGCAGGGACAGGGGTTATATGAACACTGAAGCTTTCTTT	CASRDRGYMNTEAFF
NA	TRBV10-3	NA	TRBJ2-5	TGTGCCATCAGTGACCTGCCAGGGATCCAAGAGACCCAGTACTTC	CAISDLPGIQETQYF
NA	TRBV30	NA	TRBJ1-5	TGTGCCTGGAGCCCAACAGGTCTCTCCTTTAGCAATCAGCCCCAGCATTTT	CAWSPTGLSFSNQPQHF
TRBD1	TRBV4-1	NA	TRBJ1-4	TGCGCCAGCAGCCGAGCGGACAGGGTGGGTCTTGAAAAACTGTTTTTT	CASSRADRVGLEKLFF
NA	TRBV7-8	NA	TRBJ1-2	TGTGCCAGCAGCCTACTGAGGGAACCTGTCTATGGCTACACCTTC	CASSLLREPVYGYTF
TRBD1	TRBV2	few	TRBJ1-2	TGTGCCAGCAGACCGGGGACAGACGCTAACTATGGCTACACCTTC	CASRPGTDANYGYTF
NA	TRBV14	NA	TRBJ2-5	TGTGCCAGCAGCCCGAGGACACACGCGGGGGAGACCCAGTACTTC	CASSPRTHAGETQYF
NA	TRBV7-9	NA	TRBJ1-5	TGTGCCAGCAGCCAGTCCGGACACAATCAGCCCCAGCATTTT	CASSQSGHNQPQHF
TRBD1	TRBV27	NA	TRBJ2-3	TGTGCCAGCAGTCTACTAGACAGGGGAGTTCGTACAGATACGCAGTATTTT	CASSLLDRGVRTDTQYF
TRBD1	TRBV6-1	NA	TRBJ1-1	TGTGCCAGCAGTGTAGAGGTTGGGCAGGGGGTAAAAACTGAAGCTTTCTTT	CASSVEVGQGVKTEAFF
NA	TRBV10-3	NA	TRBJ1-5	TGTGCCATCAGCCCAGGGCTCAATCAGCCCCAGCATTTT	CAISPGLNQPQHF
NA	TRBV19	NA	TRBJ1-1	TGTGCCAGTAGTGTCCAGGGAGGGAACACTGAAGCTTTCTTT	CASSVQGGNTEAFF
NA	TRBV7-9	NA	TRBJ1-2	TGTGCCAGCAAGAACGGTGGTGGCTACACCTTC	CASKNGGGYTF
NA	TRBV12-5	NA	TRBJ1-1	TGTGCTAGTGGTTTGGTTTCGGGGATCTCTGAAGCTTTCTTT	CASGLVSGISEAFF